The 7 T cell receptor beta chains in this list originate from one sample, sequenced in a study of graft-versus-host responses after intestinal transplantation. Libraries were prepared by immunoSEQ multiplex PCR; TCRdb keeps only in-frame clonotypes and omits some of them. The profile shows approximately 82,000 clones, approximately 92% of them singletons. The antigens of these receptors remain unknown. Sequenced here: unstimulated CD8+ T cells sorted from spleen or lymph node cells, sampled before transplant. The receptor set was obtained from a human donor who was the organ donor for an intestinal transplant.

The CDR3 sequence is CASKTGAEAFF. In nucleotides, the CDR3 is TGTGCCAGCAAGACAGGGGCCGAAGCTTTCTTT. The rearrangement links TRBV19 to TRBJ1-1; 8 positions match TRBD1. The V gene end was trimmed by 9 bases and the J gene end by 8 bases; junction bases not matched to a gene: 5. The CDR3 extends over 11 amino acids. The germline V gene encodes CDR1 LNHDA and CDR2 SQIVND (reference sequence).

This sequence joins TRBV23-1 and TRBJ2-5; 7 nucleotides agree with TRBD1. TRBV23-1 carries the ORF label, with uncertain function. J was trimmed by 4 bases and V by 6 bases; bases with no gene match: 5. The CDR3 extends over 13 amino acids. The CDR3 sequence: CASRDRRRETQYF. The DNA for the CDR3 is TGCGCCAGCAGGGACAGGAGAAGAGAGACCCAGTACTTC.

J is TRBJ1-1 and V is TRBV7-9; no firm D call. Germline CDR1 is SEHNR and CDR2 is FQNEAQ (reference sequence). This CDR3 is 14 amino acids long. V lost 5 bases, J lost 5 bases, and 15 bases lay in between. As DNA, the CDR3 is TGTGCCAGCAGCCCGCGGGAAGCCTGGACTGAAGCTTTCTTT. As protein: CASSPREAWTEAFF. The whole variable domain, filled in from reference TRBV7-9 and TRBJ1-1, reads DTGVSQNPRHKITKRGQNVTFRCDPISEHNRLYWYRQTLGQGPEFLTYFQNEAQLEKSRLLSDRFSAERPKGSFSTLEIQRTEQGDSAMYLCASSPREAWTEAFFGQGTRLTVV.

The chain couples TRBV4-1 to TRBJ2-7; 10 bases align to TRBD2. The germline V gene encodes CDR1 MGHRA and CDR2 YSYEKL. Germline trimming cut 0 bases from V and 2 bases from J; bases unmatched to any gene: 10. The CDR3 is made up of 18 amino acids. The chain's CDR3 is CASSQDPPPLAGAYEQYF. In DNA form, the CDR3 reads TGCGCCAGCAGCCAAGACCCCCCGCCGCTAGCGGGGGCCTACGAGCAGTACTTC.

The chain's CDR3 is CASWVAGGPNTGELFF. The CDR3 DNA is TGTGCCAGCTGGGTAGCGGGGGGCCCGAACACCGGGGAGCTGTTTTTT. The V and J genes are TRBV27 and TRBJ2-2, with 10 bases aligning to TRBD2. Germline lookup yields CDR1 MNHEY and CDR2 SMNVEV (reference sequence). The CDR3 sequence is 16 residues long. With 8 bases clipped from V and 0 bases from J, the junction kept 6 bases outside the gene matches.

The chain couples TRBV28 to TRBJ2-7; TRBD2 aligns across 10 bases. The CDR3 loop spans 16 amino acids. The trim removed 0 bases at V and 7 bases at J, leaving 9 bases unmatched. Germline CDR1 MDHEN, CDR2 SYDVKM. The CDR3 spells CASSLWSLAGVYEQYF. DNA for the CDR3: TGTGCCAGCAGTTTATGGAGTCTAGCGGGAGTGTATGAGCAGTACTTC.

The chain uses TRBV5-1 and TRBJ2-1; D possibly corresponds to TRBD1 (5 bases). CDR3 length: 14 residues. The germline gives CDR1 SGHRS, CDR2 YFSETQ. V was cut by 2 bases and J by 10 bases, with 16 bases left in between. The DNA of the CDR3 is TGCGCCAGCAGCTTATTCGCAGGGTATCGGGAGCAGTTCTTC. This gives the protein CASSLFAGYREQFF.